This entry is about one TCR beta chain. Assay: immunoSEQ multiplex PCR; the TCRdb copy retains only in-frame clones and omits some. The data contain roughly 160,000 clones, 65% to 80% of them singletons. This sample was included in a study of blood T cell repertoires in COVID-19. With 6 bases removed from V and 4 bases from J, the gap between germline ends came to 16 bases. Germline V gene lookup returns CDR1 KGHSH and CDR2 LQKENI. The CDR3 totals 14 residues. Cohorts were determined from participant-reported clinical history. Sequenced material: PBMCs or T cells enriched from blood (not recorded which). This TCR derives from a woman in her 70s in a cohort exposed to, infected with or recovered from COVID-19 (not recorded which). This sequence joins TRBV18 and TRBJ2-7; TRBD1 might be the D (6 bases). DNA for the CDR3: TGTGCCAGCTCGAAAGGACAGAATCTTTACGAGCAGTACTTC. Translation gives CASSKGQNLYEQYF. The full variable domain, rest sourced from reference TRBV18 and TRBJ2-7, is NAGVMQNPRHLVRRRGQEARLRCSPMKGHSHVYWYRQLPEEGLKFMVYLQKENIIDESGMPKERFSAEFPKEGPSILRIQQVVRGDSAAYFCASSKGQNLYEQYFGPGTRLTVT.